This T cell receptor beta chain stems from a study of OX40 agonist ivuxolimab in advanced cancers. The study sampled blood at baseline, cycle 4 day 1, and cycle 7 day 1. Sequencing used immunoSEQ multiplex PCR; TCRdb keeps in-frame clones, though not all of them. The sample records roughly 25,000 clones, around 79% being singletons. As to this clone: Antigen unknown. One end of the junction does not line up with germline, which may come from a read error.

Study observations and caveats: Certain nonresponders additionally had low normalized T-cell clonal expansion.

This CDR3 spans 13 amino acids. Germline V CDR1 and CDR2: SGHAT, FQNNGV. The specimen was CD4+ or CD8+ T cells sorted from blood, collected in a trial of the OX40 agonist ivuxolimab. The V and J genes are TRBV11-2 and TRBJ1-2, with D hard to call. The clonotype was recovered from an adult with an advanced solid tumor such as melanoma, head and neck, liver or kidney cancer. Here the CDR3 reads CASSLDQQILLNF. The CDR3 DNA is TGTGCCAGCAGCTTAGATCAACAGATCTTGCTAAACTTC.